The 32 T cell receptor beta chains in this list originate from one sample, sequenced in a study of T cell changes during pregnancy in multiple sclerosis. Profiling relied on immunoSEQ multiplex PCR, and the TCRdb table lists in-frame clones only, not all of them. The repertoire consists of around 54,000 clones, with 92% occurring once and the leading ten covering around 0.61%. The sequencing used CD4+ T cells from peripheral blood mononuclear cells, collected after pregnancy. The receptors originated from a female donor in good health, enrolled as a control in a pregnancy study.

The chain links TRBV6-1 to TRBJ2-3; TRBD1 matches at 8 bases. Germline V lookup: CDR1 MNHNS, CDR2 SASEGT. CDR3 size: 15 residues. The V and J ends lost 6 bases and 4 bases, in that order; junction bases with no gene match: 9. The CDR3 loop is CASSRTGMGPDTQYF. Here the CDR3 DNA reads TGTGCCAGCAGCCGGACAGGGATGGGCCCAGATACGCAGTATTTT.

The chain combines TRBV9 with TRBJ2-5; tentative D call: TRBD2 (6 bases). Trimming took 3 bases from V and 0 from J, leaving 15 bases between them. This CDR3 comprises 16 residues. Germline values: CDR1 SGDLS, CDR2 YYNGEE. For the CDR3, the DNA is TGTGCCAGCAGCGGCGGGACTCTACTAGACCAAGAGACCCAGTACTTC. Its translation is CASSGGTLLDQETQYF.

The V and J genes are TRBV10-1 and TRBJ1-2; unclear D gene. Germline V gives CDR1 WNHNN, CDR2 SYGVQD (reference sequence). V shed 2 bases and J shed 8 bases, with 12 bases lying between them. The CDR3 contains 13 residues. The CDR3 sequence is CASSENFLFGYTF. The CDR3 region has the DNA TGCGCCAGCAGTGAGAATTTTCTCTTCGGCTACACCTTC.

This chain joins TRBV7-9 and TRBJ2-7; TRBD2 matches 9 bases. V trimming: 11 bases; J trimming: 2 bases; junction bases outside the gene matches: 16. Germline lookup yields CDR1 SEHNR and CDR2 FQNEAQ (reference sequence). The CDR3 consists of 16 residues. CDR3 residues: CASAAIAGVDPYEQYF. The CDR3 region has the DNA TGTGCCTCGGCAGCGATAGCGGGAGTCGATCCCTACGAGCAGTACTTC.

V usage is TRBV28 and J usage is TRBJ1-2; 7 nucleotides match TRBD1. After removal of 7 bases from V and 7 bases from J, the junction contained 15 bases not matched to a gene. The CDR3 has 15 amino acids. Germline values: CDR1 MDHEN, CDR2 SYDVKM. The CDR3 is CASTLSPGGVGGYTF. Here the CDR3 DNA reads TGTGCCAGCACCCTGTCGCCAGGGGGAGTGGGTGGCTACACCTTC.

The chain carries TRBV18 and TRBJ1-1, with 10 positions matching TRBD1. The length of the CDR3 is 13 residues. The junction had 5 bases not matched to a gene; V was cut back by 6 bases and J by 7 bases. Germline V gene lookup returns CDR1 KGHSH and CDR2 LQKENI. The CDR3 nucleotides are TGTGCCAGCTCTCGGACAGGGGGGGTTGAAGCTTTCTTT. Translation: CASSRTGGVEAFF.

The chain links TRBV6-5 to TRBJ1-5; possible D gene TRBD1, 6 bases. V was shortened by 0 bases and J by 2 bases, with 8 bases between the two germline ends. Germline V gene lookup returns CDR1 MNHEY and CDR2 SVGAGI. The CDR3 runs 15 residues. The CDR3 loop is CASSYSSGGNQPQHF. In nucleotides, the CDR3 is TGTGCCAGCAGTTACTCGTCAGGGGGCAATCAGCCCCAGCATTTT.

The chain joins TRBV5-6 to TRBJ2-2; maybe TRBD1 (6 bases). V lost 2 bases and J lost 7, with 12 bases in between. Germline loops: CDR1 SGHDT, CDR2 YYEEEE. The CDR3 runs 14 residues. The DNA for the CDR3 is TGTGCCAGCAGCTTCGGGACATCCCACGGGGAGCTGTTTTTT. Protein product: CASSFGTSHGELFF.

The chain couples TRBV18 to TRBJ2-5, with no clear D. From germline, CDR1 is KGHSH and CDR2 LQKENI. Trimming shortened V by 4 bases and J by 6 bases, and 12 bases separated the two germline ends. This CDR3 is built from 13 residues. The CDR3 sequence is CASSLPSMQTQYF. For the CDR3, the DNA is TGTGCCAGCTCACTTCCAAGCATGCAGACCCAGTACTTC.

The DNA of the CDR3 is TGTGCCAGCAGCTTAGCTGGACGGGGGGGCACTTCACCCCTCCACTTT. Translating gives CASSLAGRGGTSPLHF. The chain links TRBV7-9 to TRBJ1-6, with D perhaps matching TRBD1 (6 bases). V dropped 0 bases and J dropped 9 bases, with 15 bases sitting between them. This CDR3 is built from 16 residues. CDR1 is SEHNR and CDR2 is FQNEAQ in the germline V gene (reference sequence).

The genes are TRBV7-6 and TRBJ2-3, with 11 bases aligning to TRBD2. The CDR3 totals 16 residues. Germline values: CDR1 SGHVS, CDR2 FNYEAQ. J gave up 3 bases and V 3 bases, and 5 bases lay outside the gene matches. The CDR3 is CASSLLAGGLTDTQYF. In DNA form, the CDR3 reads TGTGCCAGCAGCTTGCTAGCGGGGGGCCTGACAGATACGCAGTATTTT.

CDR3 sequence: CASRDRVTEAFF. Written as DNA, the CDR3 is TGTGCCAGCAGGGACAGGGTAACTGAAGCTTTCTTT. The rearrangement links TRBV28 to TRBJ1-1, with 8 bases aligning to TRBD1. In germline, CDR1 is MDHEN, CDR2 SYDVKM. V lost 6 bases and J lost 5; bases outside the gene matches: 2. The CDR3 is 12 amino acids.

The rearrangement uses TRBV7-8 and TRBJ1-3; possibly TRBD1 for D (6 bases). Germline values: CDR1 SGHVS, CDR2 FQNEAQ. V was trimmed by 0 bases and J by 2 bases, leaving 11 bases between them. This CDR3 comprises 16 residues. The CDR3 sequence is CASSLAAGDAGNTIYF. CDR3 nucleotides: TGTGCCAGCAGCTTAGCGGCAGGGGATGCTGGAAACACCATATATTTT.

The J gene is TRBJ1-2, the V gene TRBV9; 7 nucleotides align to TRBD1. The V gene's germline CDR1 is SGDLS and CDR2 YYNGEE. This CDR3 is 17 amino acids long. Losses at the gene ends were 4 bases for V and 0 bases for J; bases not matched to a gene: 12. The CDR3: CASSPEGQKATNYGYTF. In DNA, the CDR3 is TGTGCCAGCAGCCCAGAGGGACAGAAAGCCACTAACTATGGCTACACCTTC.

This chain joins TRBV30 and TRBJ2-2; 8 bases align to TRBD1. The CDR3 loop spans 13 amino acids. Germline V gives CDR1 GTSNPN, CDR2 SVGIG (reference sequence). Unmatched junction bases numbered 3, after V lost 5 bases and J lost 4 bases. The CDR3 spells CAWDTGGTGELFF. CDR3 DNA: TGTGCCTGGGATACAGGGGGCACCGGGGAGCTGTTTTTT.

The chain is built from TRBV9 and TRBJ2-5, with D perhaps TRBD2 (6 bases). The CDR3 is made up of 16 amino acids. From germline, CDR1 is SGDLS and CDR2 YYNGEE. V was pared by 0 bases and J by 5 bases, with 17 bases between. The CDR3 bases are TGTGCCAGCAGCGTAGTTGGGAGGACAAGATGGGAGACCCAGTACTTC. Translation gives CASSVVGRTRWETQYF. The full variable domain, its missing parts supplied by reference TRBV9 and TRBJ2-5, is DSGVTQTPKHLITATGQRVTLRCSPRSGDLSVYWYQQSLDQGLQFLIQYYNGEERAKGNILERFSAQQFPDLHSELNLSSLELGDSALYFCASSVVGRTRWETQYFGPGTRLLVL.

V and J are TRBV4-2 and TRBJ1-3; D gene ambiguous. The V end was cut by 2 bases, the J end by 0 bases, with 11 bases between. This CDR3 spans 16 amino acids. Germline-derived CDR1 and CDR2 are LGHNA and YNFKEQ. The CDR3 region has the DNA TGTGCCAGCAGCCAATTTGAAGCCGTCTCTGGAAACACCATATATTTT. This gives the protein CASSQFEAVSGNTIYF.

CDR3 sequence (DNA): TGTGCCAGCAGCCACCCCTCGATAGGGGTGAACACTGAAGCTTTCTTT. The encoded protein is CASSHPSIGVNTEAFF. This chain uses TRBV4-2 with TRBJ1-1; D might be TRBD1 (5 bases). The CDR3 contains 16 residues. Germline loops: CDR1 LGHNA, CDR2 YNFKEQ. The V gene lost 3 bases and the J gene lost 0 bases, with 14 bases spanning the gap.

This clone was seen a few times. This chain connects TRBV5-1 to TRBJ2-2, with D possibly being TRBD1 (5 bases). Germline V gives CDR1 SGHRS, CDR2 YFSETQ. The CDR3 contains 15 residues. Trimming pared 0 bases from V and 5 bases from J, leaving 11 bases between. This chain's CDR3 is CASSLAVQGTGELFF. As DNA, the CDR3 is TGCGCCAGCAGCTTGGCAGTTCAGGGTACCGGGGAGCTGTTTTTT.

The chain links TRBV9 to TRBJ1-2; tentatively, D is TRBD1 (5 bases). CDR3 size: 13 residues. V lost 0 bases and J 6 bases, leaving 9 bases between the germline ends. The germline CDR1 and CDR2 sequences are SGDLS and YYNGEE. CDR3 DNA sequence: TGTGCCAGCAGCGTAGTGGCAGGGAATGGCTACACCTTC. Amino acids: CASSVVAGNGYTF.

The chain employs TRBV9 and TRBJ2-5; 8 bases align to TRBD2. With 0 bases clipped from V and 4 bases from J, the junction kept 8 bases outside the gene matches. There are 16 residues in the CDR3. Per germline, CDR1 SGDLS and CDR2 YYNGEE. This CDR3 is CASSVDGSGIGETQYF. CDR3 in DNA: TGTGCCAGCAGCGTAGACGGTAGCGGGATTGGAGAGACCCAGTACTTC.

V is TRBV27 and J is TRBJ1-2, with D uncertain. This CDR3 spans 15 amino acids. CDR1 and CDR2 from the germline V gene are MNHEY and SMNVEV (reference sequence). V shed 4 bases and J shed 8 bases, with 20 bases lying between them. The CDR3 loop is CASSSREPHYGGYTF. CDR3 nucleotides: TGTGCCAGCAGTTCGCGGGAGCCGCACTATGGAGGCTACACCTTC.

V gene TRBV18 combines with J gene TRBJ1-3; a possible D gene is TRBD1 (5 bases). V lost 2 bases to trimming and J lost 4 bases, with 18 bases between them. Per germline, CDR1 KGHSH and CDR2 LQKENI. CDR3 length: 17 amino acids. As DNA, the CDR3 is TGTGCCAGCTCACCATACGAGCAGGGCTTTTCGGGAAACACCATATATTTT. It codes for CASSPYEQGFSGNTIYF.

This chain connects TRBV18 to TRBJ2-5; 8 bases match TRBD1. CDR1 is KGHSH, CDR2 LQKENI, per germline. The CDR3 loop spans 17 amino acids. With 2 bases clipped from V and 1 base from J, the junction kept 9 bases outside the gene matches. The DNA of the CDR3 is TGTGCCAGCTCACCAAGGGGAGGCGGACAGGGCCAAGAGACCCAGTACTTC. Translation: CASSPRGGGQGQETQYF. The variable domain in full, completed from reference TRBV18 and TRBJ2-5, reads NAGVMQNPRHLVRRRGQEARLRCSPMKGHSHVYWYRQLPEEGLKFMVYLQKENIIDESGMPKERFSAEFPKEGPSILRIQQVVRGDSAAYFCASSPRGGGQGQETQYFGPGTRLLVL.

The DNA for the CDR3 is TGTGCCAGCTCACTAGTGGGACAGGGCCCCACCGGGGAGCTGTTTTTT. This gives the protein CASSLVGQGPTGELFF. The chain recombines TRBV18 with TRBJ2-2, with 9 bases fitting TRBD1. The CDR3 has 16 amino acids. V was clipped by 4 bases and J by 4 bases; unmatched bases: 7. CDR1 is KGHSH and CDR2 is LQKENI in the germline V gene.

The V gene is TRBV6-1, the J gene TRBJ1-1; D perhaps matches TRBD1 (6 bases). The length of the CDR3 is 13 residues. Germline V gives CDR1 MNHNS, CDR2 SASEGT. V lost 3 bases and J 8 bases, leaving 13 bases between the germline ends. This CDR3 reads CASSELRGQEAFF. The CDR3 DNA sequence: TGTGCCAGCAGTGAGCTCAGGGGCCAGGAAGCTTTCTTT.

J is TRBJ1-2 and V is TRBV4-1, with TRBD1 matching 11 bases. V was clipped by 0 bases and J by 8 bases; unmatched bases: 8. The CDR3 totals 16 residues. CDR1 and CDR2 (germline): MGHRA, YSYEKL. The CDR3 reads CASSQDQSDRGRGYTF. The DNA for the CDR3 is TGCGCCAGCAGCCAAGATCAGTCGGACAGGGGGCGCGGCTACACCTTC.

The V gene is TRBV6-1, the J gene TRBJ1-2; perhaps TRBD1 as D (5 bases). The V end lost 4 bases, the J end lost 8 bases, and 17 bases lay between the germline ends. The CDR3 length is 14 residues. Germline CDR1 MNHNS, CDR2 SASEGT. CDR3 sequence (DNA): TGTGCCAGCAGTGTTCTCGGCGGGGCTGACGGCTACACCTTC. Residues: CASSVLGGADGYTF.

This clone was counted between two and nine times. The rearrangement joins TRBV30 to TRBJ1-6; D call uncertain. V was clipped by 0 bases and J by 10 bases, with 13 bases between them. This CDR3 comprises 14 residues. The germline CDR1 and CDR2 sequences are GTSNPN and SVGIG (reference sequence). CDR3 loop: CAWSVRGLTSPLHF. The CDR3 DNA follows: TGTGCCTGGAGTGTAAGAGGGTTAACATCACCCCTCCACTTT.

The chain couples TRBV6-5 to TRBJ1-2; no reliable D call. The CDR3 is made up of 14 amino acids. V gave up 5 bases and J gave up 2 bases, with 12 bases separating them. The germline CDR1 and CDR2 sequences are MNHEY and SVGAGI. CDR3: CASSTPARNYGYTF. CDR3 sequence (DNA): TGTGCCAGCAGTACCCCCGCGAGGAACTATGGCTACACCTTC.

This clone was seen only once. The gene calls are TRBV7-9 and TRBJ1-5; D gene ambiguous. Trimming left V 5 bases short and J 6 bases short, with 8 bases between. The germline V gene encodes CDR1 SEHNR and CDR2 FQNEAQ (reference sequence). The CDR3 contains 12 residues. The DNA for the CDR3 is TGTGCCAGCAGCAACGGTGCTCAGCCCCAGCATTTT. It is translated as CASSNGAQPQHF. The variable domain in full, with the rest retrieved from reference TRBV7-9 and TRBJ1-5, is DTGVSQNPRHKITKRGQNVTFRCDPISEHNRLYWYRQTLGQGPEFLTYFQNEAQLEKSRLLSDRFSAERPKGSFSTLEIQRTEQGDSAMYLCASSNGAQPQHFGDGTRLSIL.

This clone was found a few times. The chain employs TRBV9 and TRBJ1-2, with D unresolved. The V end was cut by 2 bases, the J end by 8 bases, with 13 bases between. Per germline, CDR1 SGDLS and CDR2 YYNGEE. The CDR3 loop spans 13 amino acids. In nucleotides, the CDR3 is TGTGCCAGCAGCGTTACGGGGAGCGGAGGCTACACCTTC. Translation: CASSVTGSGGYTF.